A single sample gave rise to the 28 T cell receptor beta chains below, sequenced in a study of beta chain features in type 1 diabetes (dated by TCRdb to 2017 to 2018). The library was built by means of the immunoSEQ multiplex PCR assay. The entire amount of isolated RNA was reverse transcribed using the High Capacity cDNA Reverse Transcription Kit, so the sequenced TCRB transcripts were expressed ones. Entries here come from immuneACCESS through TCRdb and include only in-frame sequences with V and J called. Some clones fail to appear in such tables; in the studies checked, an unresolved V gene covers under half of the shortfall, and the cause of the remainder is unknown. Across this sample there are 350,000 or so clones, with 20% seen only once. 0.044% of the sample is taken by the ten largest. The sample taken for sequencing was naive CD4+ T cells from blood. What this sample's cell subset or site label stands for: true naive CD4+ T cells. These TCRs come from a woman between 18 and 29 years old in good health.

The sample holds one count of this clone. The chain recombines TRBV5-4 with TRBJ2-3; D gene uncertain. V was shortened by 1 base and J by 4 bases, with 7 bases between the two germline ends. CDR3 length equals 13 residues. Germline assignment: CDR1 SGHNT and CDR2 YYREEE (reference sequence). In DNA, the CDR3 is TGTGCCAGCAGCTTGACAGCCCCAGATACGCAGTATTTT. It codes for CASSLTAPDTQYF.

The chain combines TRBV7-2 with TRBJ1-5; no clear D gene. The V gene lost 1 base and the J gene lost 12 bases, with 7 bases spanning the gap. Germline CDR1 and CDR2: SGHTA and FQGNSA. This CDR3 contains 11 residues. The CDR3 bases are TGTGCCAGCAGCTTAGACAGTCACCAGCATTTT. Encoded protein: CASSLDSHQHF.

The rearrangement joins TRBV5-1 to TRBJ1-5; 7 nucleotides line up with TRBD1. V shed 4 bases and J 3 bases; nucleotides not matched to a gene: 4. Per the germline V gene, CDR1 is SGHRS and CDR2 is YFSETQ. CDR3 size: 14 residues. The CDR3 loop is CASSSTGDNQPQHF. DNA for the CDR3: TGCGCCAGCAGCAGTACAGGGGACAATCAGCCCCAGCATTTT.

This clone has more than one count but fewer than ten. V and J are TRBV19 and TRBJ2-7; a weak D match, TRBD2 (5 bases). The CDR3 loop spans 14 amino acids. CDR1 is LNHDA, CDR2 SQIVND, per germline (reference sequence). V lost 1 base, J lost 5 bases, and 12 bases lay in between. The CDR3 loop is CASSIAPSFHEQYF. Written as DNA, the CDR3 is TGTGCCAGTAGTATAGCTCCTAGCTTCCACGAGCAGTACTTC.

This clone was found a few times. The chain carries TRBV7-9 and TRBJ2-1; tentatively, D is TRBD2 (6 bases). Germline-derived CDR1 and CDR2 are SEHNR and FQNEAQ (reference sequence). The CDR3 spans 15 residues. The germline V and J ends were trimmed by 5 bases and 10 bases, with 21 bases remaining between them. As DNA, the CDR3 is TGTGCCAGCAGCCCTGCGGGGCTCCAGGGTGGGGAGCAGTTCTTC. This sequence encodes CASSPAGLQGGEQFF.

The chain is built from TRBV5-1 and TRBJ2-1, with D possibly being TRBD2 (5 bases). V lost 3 bases and J lost 10, with 11 bases in between. This CDR3 has 12 residues. Germline lookup yields CDR1 SGHRS and CDR2 YFSETQ. As DNA, the CDR3 is TGCGCCAGCAGCTCGAGAGGGCGAGAGCAGTTCTTC. It encodes CASSSRGREQFF.

This chain joins TRBV5-4 and TRBJ2-7; 10 nucleotides line up with TRBD2. There are 15 residues in the CDR3. Germline loops: CDR1 SGHNT, CDR2 YYREEE (reference sequence). Losses at the gene ends were 4 bases for V and 2 bases for J; bases not matched to a gene: 6. CDR3 sequence: CASSHSGGTTYEQYF. DNA of the CDR3: TGTGCCAGCAGCCATAGCGGGGGGACGACCTACGAGCAGTACTTC.

The rearrangement links TRBV9 to TRBJ2-4, with TRBD2 matching 9 bases. The V gene's germline CDR1 is SGDLS and CDR2 YYNGEE. The CDR3 sequence is 14 residues long. J lost 7 bases, V lost 0 bases, and 2 bases had no gene match. Here the CDR3 reads CASSVGTSANIQYF. The CDR3 DNA follows: TGTGCCAGCAGCGTAGGGACTAGCGCGAACATTCAGTACTTC.

The sample holds a few counts of this clone. The rearrangement joins TRBV6-6 to TRBJ2-1; D call uncertain. Germline CDR1 is MNHNY and CDR2 is SVGAGI (reference sequence). The V gene lost 8 bases and the J gene lost 5 bases, with 16 bases spanning the gap. The CDR3 contains 14 residues. The CDR3: CASSQARPDNEQFF. The CDR3 bases are TGTGCCAGCTCCCAAGCTAGACCCGACAATGAGCAGTTCTTC.

Worth noting for this clone: This specimen includes other DNA sequences encoding the same CDR3. This chain connects TRBV5-1 to TRBJ2-6; D remains unclear. Germline values: CDR1 SGHRS, CDR2 YFSETQ. V gave up 1 base and J gave up 4 bases, with 3 bases separating them. The CDR3 contains 13 residues. The CDR3 is CASSLSGANVLTF. In DNA form, the CDR3 reads TGCGCCAGCAGCTTGTCAGGGGCCAACGTCCTGACTTTC.

This clone came up a few times. Sequence at one end of the junction differs from germline and may be a read error. The chain joins TRBV4-1 to TRBJ1-3, with D perhaps matching TRBD1 (6 bases). The germline gives CDR1 MGHRA, CDR2 YSYEKL. The CDR3 extends over 17 amino acids. CDR3 sequence reads: CASTQGGAYIVGNTIYF. In DNA form, the CDR3 reads TGCGCCAGCACCCAAGGGGGAGCCTACATTGTTGGAAACACCATATATTTT.

This clone occurred a few times. The chain couples TRBV30 to TRBJ2-5, with 7 bases identical to TRBD1. This CDR3 has 12 amino acids. J lost 4 bases, V lost 3 bases, and 2 bases had no gene match. Germline V gene data show CDR1 as GTSNPN and CDR2 as SVGIG (reference sequence). CDR3 in amino acids: CAWRGQVETQYF. The CDR3 DNA reads as TGTGCCTGGAGAGGACAGGTAGAGACCCAGTACTTC.

Of note for this clone: This CDR3 is also generated by other DNA sequences in the sample. The chain recombines TRBV30 with TRBJ1-5; perhaps TRBD1 as D (6 bases). From germline, CDR1 is GTSNPN and CDR2 SVGIG (reference sequence). This CDR3 has 13 residues. Trimming took 0 bases from V and 7 from J, leaving 10 bases between them. CDR3: CAWSVQGGQPQHF. CDR3 sequence (DNA): TGTGCCTGGAGTGTACAGGGCGGACAGCCCCAGCATTTT.

This clone was seen only a few times. V gene TRBV2 combines with J gene TRBJ2-7; possibly TRBD1 for D (6 bases). From germline, CDR1 is SNHLY and CDR2 FYNNEI. Trimming pared 4 bases from V and 6 bases from J, leaving 13 bases between. CDR3 length equals 13 residues. Here the CDR3 reads CASSGVARGEQYF. For the CDR3, the DNA is TGTGCCAGCAGTGGAGTTGCCAGGGGCGAGCAGTACTTC.

The chain recombines TRBV15 with TRBJ2-7; 7 positions agree with TRBD2. Germline CDR1 is LNHNV and CDR2 is YYDKDF (reference sequence). This CDR3 is built from 14 residues. V trimming: 11 bases; J trimming: 3 bases; junction bases outside the gene matches: 13. CDR3 amino acids: CAPGGPEGNYEQYF. The DNA of the CDR3 is TGTGCCCCGGGGGGACCGGAGGGAAACTACGAGCAGTACTTC.

V gene TRBV4-3 combines with J gene TRBJ2-4; tentative D call: TRBD2 (6 bases). The CDR3 is made up of 18 amino acids. V lost 0 bases to trimming and J lost 6 bases, with 21 bases between them. The V gene's germline CDR1 is LGHNA and CDR2 YSLEER. CDR3 sequence: CASSQDVEERGSSNIQYF. The CDR3 DNA is TGCGCCAGCAGCCAAGACGTAGAGGAACGGGGGTCCTCAAACATTCAGTACTTC.

This chain connects TRBV27 to TRBJ1-5; TRBD1 matches 9 bases. The germline CDR1 and CDR2 sequences are MNHEY and SMNVEV (reference sequence). The CDR3 totals 14 residues. Unmatched junction bases numbered 0, after V lost 2 bases and J lost 4 bases. The CDR3 here is CASSLGQGNQPQHF. The CDR3 DNA reads TGTGCCAGCAGTTTAGGACAGGGGAATCAGCCCCAGCATTTT.

The chain links TRBV9 to TRBJ2-1; 9 nucleotides align to TRBD2. Germline CDR1 is SGDLS and CDR2 is YYNGEE. The CDR3 extends over 18 amino acids. Trimming removed 1 base from V and 7 bases from J; junction bases left unmatched: 15. CDR3 bases: TGTGCCAGCAGCGTATCTAGCGGGGTGGGGTCGAGGAGGAATGAGCAGTTCTTC. Amino acids: CASSVSSGVGSRRNEQFF.

V usage is TRBV7-9 and J usage is TRBJ1-2; possibly TRBD1 for D (5 bases). This CDR3 has 12 residues. CDR1 is SEHNR, CDR2 FQNEAQ, per germline (reference sequence). The V end was cut by 1 base, the J end by 7 bases, with 7 bases between. DNA of the CDR3: TGTGCCAGCAGCTTAGGGGGCACTGGCTACACCTTC. It encodes CASSLGGTGYTF.

The table lists this clone with a few counts. The rearrangement uses TRBV2 and TRBJ1-4; 7 bases are a match to TRBD1. V lost 5 bases, J lost 8 bases, and 2 bases stayed unmatched. Germline V gene sequence: CDR1 SNHLY, CDR2 FYNNEI. CDR3 length: 12 residues. The CDR3: CASSTGAEKLFF. Here the CDR3 DNA reads TGTGCCAGCAGTACAGGGGCCGAAAAACTGTTTTTT.

This sequence joins TRBV5-1 and TRBJ1-1; D call uncertain. The ends were cut back, 4 bases at V and 0 bases at J, with 16 bases in the middle. The germline V gene has CDR1 SGHRS and CDR2 YFSETQ. The CDR3 has 16 amino acids. The chain's CDR3 is CASSGGGPSMNTEAFF. The CDR3, as DNA: TGCGCCAGCAGCGGAGGTGGGCCTTCGATGAACACTGAAGCTTTCTTT. Together with reference TRBV5-1 and TRBJ1-1, the CDR3 gives the full variable domain: KAGVTQTPRYLIKTRGQQVTLSCSPISGHRSVSWYQQTPGQGLQFLFEYFSETQRNKGNFPGRFSGRQFSNSRSEMNVSTLELGDSALYLCASSGGGPSMNTEAFFGQGTRLTVV.

The V and J genes are TRBV5-1 and TRBJ2-1; no firm D call. The length of the CDR3 is 18 residues. The germline V and J ends were trimmed by 4 bases and 9 bases, with 29 bases remaining between them. Germline V gives CDR1 SGHRS, CDR2 YFSETQ. The CDR3 is CASSANWVIQVPHTEQFF. The CDR3 bases are TGCGCCAGCAGCGCCAACTGGGTGATCCAGGTCCCCCACACTGAGCAGTTCTTC.

The chain is built from TRBV7-3 and TRBJ2-2; D is ambiguous. Germline V lookup: CDR1 SGHTA, CDR2 FQGTGA. The V and J ends lost 4 bases and 2 bases respectively, with 5 bases between them. This CDR3 has 13 residues. CDR3 DNA: TGTGCCAGCAGCTCTCTAAACACCGGGGAGCTGTTTTTT. It translates to CASSSLNTGELFF.

This clone has more than one count but fewer than ten. This chain connects TRBV30 to TRBJ2-3; TRBD2 matches at 7 bases. The CDR3 extends over 16 amino acids. Losses at the gene ends were 4 bases for V and 0 bases for J; bases not matched to a gene: 10. Germline values: CDR1 GTSNPN, CDR2 SVGIG (reference sequence). The CDR3: CAWTHPIAGSTDTQYF. CDR3 sequence (DNA): TGTGCCTGGACCCACCCTATAGCGGGCAGCACAGATACGCAGTATTTT.

This clone was counted between two and nine times. The genes are TRBV2 and TRBJ2-1, with D unresolved. Germline V gene sequence: CDR1 SNHLY, CDR2 FYNNEI. CDR3 length: 15 amino acids. With 1 base removed from V and 4 bases from J, the gap between germline ends came to 11 bases. CDR3 region: CASSEGPPPYNEQFF. DNA of the CDR3: TGTGCCAGCAGTGAAGGGCCGCCACCGTACAATGAGCAGTTCTTC.

The chain couples TRBV5-1 to TRBJ2-5; D remains unclear. The CDR3 is 12 amino acids. Looked up from germline, CDR1 is SGHRS and CDR2 is YFSETQ. V lost 4 bases and J 1 base, leaving 5 bases between the germline ends. CDR3: CASSPSQETQYF. DNA of the CDR3: TGCGCCAGCAGCCCGTCCCAAGAGACCCAGTACTTC.

Remarks on this clone: The junction departs from the called germline gene at one end, perhaps through a read error. The V gene is TRBV7-7, the J gene TRBJ1-1; D not resolved. CDR1 is SSHAT, CDR2 FNYEAQ, per germline (reference sequence). CDR3 length equals 13 residues. The CDR3 coding sequence is TGTGCTAGCAGCACAACAGTGAACACTGAAGCTTTCTTT. This gives the protein CASSTTVNTEAFF.

A few counts support this clone. V usage is TRBV12-5 and J usage is TRBJ2-7, with 8 bases identical to TRBD1. CDR3 size: 16 residues. Looked up from germline, CDR1 is LGHNT and CDR2 is FRNRAP. The trim removed 5 bases at V and 3 bases at J, leaving 12 bases unmatched. CDR3 region: CASGLSDRGRRYEQYF. In DNA form, the CDR3 reads TGTGCTAGTGGTCTATCCGACAGGGGAAGGCGCTACGAGCAGTACTTC.